One and the same sample provided the 5 T cell receptor beta chains below, sequenced in a study of cytomegalovirus exposure and HLA in healthy donors (TCRdb year 2017). Library preparation was by the immunoSEQ multiplex PCR assay. The multiplex PCR relied on a mix of 60 forward primers for TCR Vbeta segments and 13 reverse primers for TCR Jbeta segments. TCRdb re-hosts the immuneACCESS table, in-frame sequences only. Its copies lack some clones; in the studies checked, an unresolved V gene accounts for under half of them, and the cause for the rest is not known. This sample lists about 140,000 clones; approximately 70% were detected once. Under 2.5% of the sample belongs to the ten largest clones. The sample was PBMCs. All receptors come from a woman aged 55-70 years in good health and CMV-seropositive.

J is TRBJ1-5 and V is TRBV19, with D maybe TRBD1 (5 bases). Germline V lookup: CDR1 LNHDA, CDR2 SQIVND (reference sequence). Trimming shortened V by 10 bases and J by 5 bases, and 12 bases separated the two germline ends. CDR3 length: 12 residues. The CDR3 spells CAIRAGDQPQHF. The CDR3 nucleotides read TGTGCCATCAGGGCTGGGGATCAGCCCCAGCATTTT.

This sequence joins TRBV30 and TRBJ1-2, with a tentative D call TRBD1 (5 bases). This CDR3 is built from 15 residues. Trimming stripped 5 bases from V and 1 base from J, with 17 bases between. The germline V gene has CDR1 GTSNPN and CDR2 SVGIG (reference sequence). In DNA, the CDR3 is TGTGCCTGGTCAAGAACTCGGGGGATTAACTATGGCTACACCTTC. Translating it yields CAWSRTRGINYGYTF.

The rearrangement links TRBV4-1 to TRBJ1-2; a weak D match, TRBD1 (5 bases). This CDR3 has 15 amino acids. Trimming pared 0 bases from V and 4 bases from J, leaving 12 bases between. CDR1 and CDR2 (germline): MGHRA, YSYEKL. CDR3 loop: CASSQDGAGRYGYTF. In nucleotides, the CDR3 is TGCGCCAGCAGCCAAGATGGGGCAGGGCGCTATGGCTACACCTTC.

This rearrangement joins TRBV9 to TRBJ2-4; 9 nucleotides align to TRBD1. The ends lost 0 bases at V and 4 bases at J; junction bases unmatched: 2. CDR1 and CDR2 (germline): SGDLS, YYNGEE. This CDR3 comprises 15 residues. CDR3 nucleotide sequence: TGTGCCAGCAGCGTAGACGGGACAGGGAAAAACATTCAGTACTTC. Protein product: CASSVDGTGKNIQYF.

As concerns this clone: The junction differs from germline at one of its ends, possibly a read error. This chain joins TRBV27 and TRBJ1-5, with 9 bases lining up with TRBD1. CDR1 MNHEY and CDR2 SMNVEV come from the germline V gene (reference sequence). The CDR3 sequence is 14 residues long. The CDR3 sequence is CVSSERDRVPPQHF. In DNA form, the CDR3 reads TGTGTCAGCAGTGAGCGGGACAGGGTTCCGCCCCAGCATTTT.